The T cell receptor (beta chain) under discussion was sequenced for a study of blood T cell repertoires in COVID-19. At the level of the study: Sites across the United States, Italy and Spain contributed samples from acute and convalescent COVID-19. PBMCs, B-cell-depleted T cells, or T cells provided the cDNA or gDNA that made up the material.

In the study's own analysis: Amplification of reference gene primers was used by the study to estimate nucleated cell counts. Assay: immunoSEQ multiplex PCR; the TCRdb copy retains only in-frame clones and omits some. For V, J and clone size, that table is used; D and trimming come from the DNA. The sample includes tens of thousands of clones, around three quarters of them seen just once. The sequence was obtained from a man older than 75 with active or convalescent COVID-19. The sequenced material came from peripheral blood.

Here the CDR3 reads CASSLLSAGEKLFF. CDR3 coding DNA: TGTGCCAGCAGTTTATTGTCAGCGGGTGAAAAACTGTTTTTT. V is TRBV27 and J is TRBJ1-4; no definite D call. The V gene's germline CDR1 is MNHEY and CDR2 SMNVEV (reference sequence). This CDR3 contains 14 residues. V shed 1 base and J shed 7 bases, with 10 bases lying between them.